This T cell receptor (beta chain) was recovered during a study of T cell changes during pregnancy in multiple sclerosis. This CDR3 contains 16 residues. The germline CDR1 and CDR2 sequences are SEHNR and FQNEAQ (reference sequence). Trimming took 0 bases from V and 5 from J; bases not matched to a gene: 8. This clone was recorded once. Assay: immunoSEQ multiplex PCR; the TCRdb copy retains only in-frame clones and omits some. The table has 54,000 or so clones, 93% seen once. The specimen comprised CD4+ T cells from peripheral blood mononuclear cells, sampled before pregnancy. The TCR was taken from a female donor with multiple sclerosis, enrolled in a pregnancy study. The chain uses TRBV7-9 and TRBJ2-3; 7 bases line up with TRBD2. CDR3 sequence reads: CASSLAQREGGDTQYF. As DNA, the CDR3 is TGTGCCAGCAGCTTAGCTCAAAGGGAGGGCGGAGATACGCAGTATTTT.